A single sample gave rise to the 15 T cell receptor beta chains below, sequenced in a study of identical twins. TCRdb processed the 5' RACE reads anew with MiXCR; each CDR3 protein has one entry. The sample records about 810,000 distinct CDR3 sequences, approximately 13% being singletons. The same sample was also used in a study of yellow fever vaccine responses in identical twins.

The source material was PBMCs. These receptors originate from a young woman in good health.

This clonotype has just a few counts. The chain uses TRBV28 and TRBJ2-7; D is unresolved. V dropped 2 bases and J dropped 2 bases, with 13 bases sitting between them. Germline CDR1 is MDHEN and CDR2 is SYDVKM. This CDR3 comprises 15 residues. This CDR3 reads CASSLRSVRAYEQYF. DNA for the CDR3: TGTGCCAGCAGTTTACGCTCAGTAAGGGCCTACGAGCAGTACTTC.

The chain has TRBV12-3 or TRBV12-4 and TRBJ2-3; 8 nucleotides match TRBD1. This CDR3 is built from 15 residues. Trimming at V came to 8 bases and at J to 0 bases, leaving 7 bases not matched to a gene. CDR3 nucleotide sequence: TGTGCCAGCCAGACAGGGGCGACTAGCACAGATACGCAGTATTTT. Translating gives CASQTGATSTDTQYF.

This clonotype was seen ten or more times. The CDR3 loop reads CASNPSGGLDGNTIYF. The CDR3 DNA is TGTGCCAGCAACCCCAGCGGGGGGCTGGATGGAAACACCATATATTTT. The chain carries TRBV7-9 and TRBJ1-3; D might be TRBD1 (6 bases). Germline lookup yields CDR1 SEHNR and CDR2 FQNEAQ (reference sequence). V was trimmed by 7 bases and J by 3 bases, leaving 19 bases between them. The CDR3 extends over 16 amino acids.

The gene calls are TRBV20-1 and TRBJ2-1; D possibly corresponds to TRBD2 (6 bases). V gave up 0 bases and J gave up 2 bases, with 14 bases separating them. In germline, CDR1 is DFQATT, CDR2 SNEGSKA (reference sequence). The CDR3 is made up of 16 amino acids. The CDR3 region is CSARDLLANTYNEQFF. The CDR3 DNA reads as TGCAGTGCTAGAGACCTCCTAGCGAATACCTACAATGAGCAGTTCTTC.

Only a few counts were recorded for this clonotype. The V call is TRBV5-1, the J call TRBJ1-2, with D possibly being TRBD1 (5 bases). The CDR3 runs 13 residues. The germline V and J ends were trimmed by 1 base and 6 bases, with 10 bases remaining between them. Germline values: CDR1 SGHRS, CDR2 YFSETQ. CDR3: CASSLKGLNGYTF. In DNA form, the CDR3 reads TGCGCCAGCAGCTTGAAGGGACTCAATGGCTACACCTTC. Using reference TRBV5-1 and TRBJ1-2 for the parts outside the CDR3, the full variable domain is KAGVTQTPRYLIKTRGQQVTLSCSPISGHRSVSWYQQTPGQGLQFLFEYFSETQRNKGNFPGRFSGRQFSNSRSEMNVSTLELGDSALYLCASSLKGLNGYTFGSGTRLTVV.

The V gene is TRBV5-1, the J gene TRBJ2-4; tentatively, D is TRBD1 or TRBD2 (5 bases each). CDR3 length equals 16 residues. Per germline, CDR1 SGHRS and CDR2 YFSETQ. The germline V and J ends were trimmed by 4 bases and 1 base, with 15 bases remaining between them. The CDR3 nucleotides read TGCGCCAGCAGCCCGGGGACCTACCAGGCCAAAAACATTCAGTACTTC. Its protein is CASSPGTYQAKNIQYF.

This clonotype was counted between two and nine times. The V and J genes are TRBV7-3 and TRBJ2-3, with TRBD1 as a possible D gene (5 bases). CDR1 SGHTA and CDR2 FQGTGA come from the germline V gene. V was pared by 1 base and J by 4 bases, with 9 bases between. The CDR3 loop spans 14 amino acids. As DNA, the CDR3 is TGTGCCAGCAGCTTAAAGGGGAATGCAGATACGCAGTATTTT. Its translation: CASSLKGNADTQYF. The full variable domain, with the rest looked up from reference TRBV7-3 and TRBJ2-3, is GAGVSQTPSNKVTEKGKYVELRCDPISGHTALYWYRQSLGQGPEFLIYFQGTGAADDSGLPNDRFFAVRPEGSVSTLKIQRTERGDSAVYLCASSLKGNADTQYFGPGTRLTVL.

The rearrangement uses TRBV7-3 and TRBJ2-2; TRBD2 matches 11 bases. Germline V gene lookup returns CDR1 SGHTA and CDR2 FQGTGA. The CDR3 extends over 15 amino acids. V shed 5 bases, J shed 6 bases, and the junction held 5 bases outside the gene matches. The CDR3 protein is CASSPTSGSPGELFF. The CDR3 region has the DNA TGTGCCAGCAGCCCAACTAGCGGGAGCCCCGGGGAGCTGTTTTTT.

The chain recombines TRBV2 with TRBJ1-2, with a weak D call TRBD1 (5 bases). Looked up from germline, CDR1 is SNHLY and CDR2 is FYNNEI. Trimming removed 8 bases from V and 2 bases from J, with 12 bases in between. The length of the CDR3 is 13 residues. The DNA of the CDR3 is TGTGCCAGCGACGAGGGGTTGAACTATGGCTACACCTTC. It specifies CASDEGLNYGYTF.

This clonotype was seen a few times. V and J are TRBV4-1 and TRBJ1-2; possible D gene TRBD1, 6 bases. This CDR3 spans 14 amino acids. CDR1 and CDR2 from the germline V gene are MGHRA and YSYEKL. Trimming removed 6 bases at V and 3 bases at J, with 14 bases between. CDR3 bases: TGCGCCAGCAGGCACGGGGGGGCGGACTATGGCTACACCTTC. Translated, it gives CASRHGGADYGYTF.

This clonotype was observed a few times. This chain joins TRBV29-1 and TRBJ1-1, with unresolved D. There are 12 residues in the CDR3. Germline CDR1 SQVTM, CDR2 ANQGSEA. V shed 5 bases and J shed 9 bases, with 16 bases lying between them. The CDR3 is CSVFPKPSKAFF. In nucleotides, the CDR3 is TGCAGCGTTTTTCCCAAACCTTCTAAAGCTTTCTTT.

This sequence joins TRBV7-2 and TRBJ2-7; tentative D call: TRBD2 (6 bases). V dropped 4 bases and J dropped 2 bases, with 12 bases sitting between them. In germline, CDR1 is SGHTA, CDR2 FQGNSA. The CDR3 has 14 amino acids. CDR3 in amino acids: CASSSNGGTYEQYF. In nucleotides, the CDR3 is TGTGCCAGCAGCTCGAACGGGGGTACCTACGAGCAGTACTTC.

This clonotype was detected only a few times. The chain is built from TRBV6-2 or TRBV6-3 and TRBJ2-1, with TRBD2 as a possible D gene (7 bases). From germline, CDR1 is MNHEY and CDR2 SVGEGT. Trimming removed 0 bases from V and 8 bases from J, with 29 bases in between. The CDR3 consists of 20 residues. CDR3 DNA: TGTGCCAGCAGTTACTCGAGTGGTAGATTTGGGGGGGGCCAGGCCGATGAGCAGTTCTTC. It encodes CASSYSSGRFGGGQADEQFF.

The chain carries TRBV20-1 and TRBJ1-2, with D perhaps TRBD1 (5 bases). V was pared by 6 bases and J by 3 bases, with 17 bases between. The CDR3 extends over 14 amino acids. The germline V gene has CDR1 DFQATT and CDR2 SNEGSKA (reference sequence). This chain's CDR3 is CSAPPSDRYYGYTF. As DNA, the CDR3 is TGCAGTGCCCCACCCAGTGACAGATACTATGGCTACACCTTC.

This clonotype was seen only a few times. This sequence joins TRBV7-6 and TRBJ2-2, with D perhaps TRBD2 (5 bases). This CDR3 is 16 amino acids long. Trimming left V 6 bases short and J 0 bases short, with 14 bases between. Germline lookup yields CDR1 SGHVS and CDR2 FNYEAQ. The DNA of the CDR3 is TGTGCCAGCAGGGGTCCATATAGCGCGAACACCGGGGAGCTGTTTTTT. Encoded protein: CASRGPYSANTGELFF.